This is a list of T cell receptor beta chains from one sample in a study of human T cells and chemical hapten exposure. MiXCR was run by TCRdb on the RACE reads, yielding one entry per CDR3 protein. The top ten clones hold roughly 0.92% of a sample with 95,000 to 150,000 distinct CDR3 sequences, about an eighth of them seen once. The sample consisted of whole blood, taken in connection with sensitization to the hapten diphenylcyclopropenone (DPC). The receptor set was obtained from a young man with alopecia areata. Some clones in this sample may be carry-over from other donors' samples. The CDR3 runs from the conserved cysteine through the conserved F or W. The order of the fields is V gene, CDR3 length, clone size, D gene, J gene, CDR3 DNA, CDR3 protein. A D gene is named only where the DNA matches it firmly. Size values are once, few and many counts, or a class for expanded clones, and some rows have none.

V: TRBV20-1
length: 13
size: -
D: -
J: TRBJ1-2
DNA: TGCAGTGCTAGTAATCCTAATAACTATGGCTACACCTTC
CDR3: CSASNPNNYGYTF

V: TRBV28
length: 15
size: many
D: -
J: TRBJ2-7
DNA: TGTGCCAGCAGTTTTAGGTTGAGGGGAACAAACGAGCAGTACTTC
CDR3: CASSFRLRGTNEQYF

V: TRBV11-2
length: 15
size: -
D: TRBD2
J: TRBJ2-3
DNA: TGTGCCAGCAGCCCAAAGGGACTAGCGTCAGATACGCAGTATTTT
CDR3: CASSPKGLASDTQYF

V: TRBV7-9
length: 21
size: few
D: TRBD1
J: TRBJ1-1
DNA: TGTGCCAGCAGCCCCGAGGAGGAAGGGGGCTTTGGGAGATTTAGAGACACTGAAGCTTTCTTT
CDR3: CASSPEEEGGFGRFRDTEAFF

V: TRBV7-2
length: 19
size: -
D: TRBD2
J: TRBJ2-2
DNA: TGTGCCAGCAGCTTAGCGTGGACTAGCGGGGGGAAGAACACCGGGGAGCTGTTTTTT
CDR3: CASSLAWTSGGKNTGELFF

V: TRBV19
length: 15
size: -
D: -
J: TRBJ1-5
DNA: TGTGCCAGTAGTATCTCCGGGAATGTCAATCAGCCCCAGCATTTT
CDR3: CASSISGNVNQPQHF

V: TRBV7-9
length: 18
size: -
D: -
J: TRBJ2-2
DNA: TGTGCCAGCACCATAAAGGCAGCTCTGACCCCGGGCACCGGGGAGCTGTTTTTT
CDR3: CASTIKAALTPGTGELFF

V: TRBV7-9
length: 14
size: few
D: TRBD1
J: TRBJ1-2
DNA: TGTGCCAGCAGCATGGGACAGGGGAACTATGGCTACACCTTC
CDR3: CASSMGQGNYGYTF

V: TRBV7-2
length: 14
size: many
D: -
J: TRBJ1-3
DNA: TGTGCCAGCAGCCAACGGGAGGGCCTAAACCCCATATATTTT
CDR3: CASSQREGLNPIYF

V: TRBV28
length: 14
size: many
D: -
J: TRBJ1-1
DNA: TGTGCCAGCAGTTTTATATCAACTAACACTGAAGCTTTCTTT
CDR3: CASSFISTNTEAFF

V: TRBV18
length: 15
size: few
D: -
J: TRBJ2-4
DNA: TGTGCCAGCTCACACCGGACAGTAGCCAAAAACATTCAGTACTTC
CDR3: CASSHRTVAKNIQYF

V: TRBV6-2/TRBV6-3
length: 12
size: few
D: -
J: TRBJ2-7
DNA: TGTGCCAGCAGTTTTGAAGGGACGAAGCAGTACTTC
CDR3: CASSFEGTKQYF

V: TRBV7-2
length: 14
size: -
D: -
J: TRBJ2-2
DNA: TGTGCCAGCCGCTGGGGGGGCGAGACCGGGGAGCTGTTTTTT
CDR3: CASRWGGETGELFF

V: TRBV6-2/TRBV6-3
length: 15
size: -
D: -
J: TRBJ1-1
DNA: TGTGCCAGCAGTTACTCGGCAGGGAGGTATACTGAAGCTTTCTTT
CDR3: CASSYSAGRYTEAFF

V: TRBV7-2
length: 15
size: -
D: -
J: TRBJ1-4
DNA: TGTGCCAGCAGCCTGCGGGACCGATATAATGAAAAACTGTTTTTT
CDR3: CASSLRDRYNEKLFF

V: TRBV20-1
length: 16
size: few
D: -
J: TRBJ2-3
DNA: TGCAGTGCTAGTCCAGGGCGGGACGGGTCCACAGATACGCAGTATTTT
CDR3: CSASPGRDGSTDTQYF

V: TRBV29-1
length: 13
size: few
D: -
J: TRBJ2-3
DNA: TGCAGCGTTGAAACAGGACTGGCAGATACGCAGTATTTT
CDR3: CSVETGLADTQYF

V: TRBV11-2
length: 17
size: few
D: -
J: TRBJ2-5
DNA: TGTGCCAGCAGCTACACACCGGGACACGGAGTTGGGGAGACCCAGTACTTC
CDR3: CASSYTPGHGVGETQYF

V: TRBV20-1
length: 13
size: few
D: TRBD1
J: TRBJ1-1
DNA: TGCAGTGCCAGAACAGGGGAGAACACTGAAGCTTTCTTT
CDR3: CSARTGENTEAFF

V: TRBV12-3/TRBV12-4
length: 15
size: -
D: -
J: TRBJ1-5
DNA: TGTGCCAGCACCACCAAAATGGGGGGGAATCAGCCCCAGCATTTT
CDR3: CASTTKMGGNQPQHF

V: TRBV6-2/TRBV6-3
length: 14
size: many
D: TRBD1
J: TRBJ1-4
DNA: TGTGCCAGCAGCCTCGACAGGGAAAATGAAAAACTGTTTTTT
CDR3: CASSLDRENEKLFF

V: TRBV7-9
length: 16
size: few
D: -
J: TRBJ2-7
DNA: TGTGCCAGCAGCTTTCCTGGAAGTCAGAGCTCCTACGAGCAGTACTTC
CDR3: CASSFPGSQSSYEQYF

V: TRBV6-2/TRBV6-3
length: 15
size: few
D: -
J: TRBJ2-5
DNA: TGTGCCAGCAGTTACTCGTTTTGGGTTCGGGAGACCCAGTACTTC
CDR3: CASSYSFWVRETQYF

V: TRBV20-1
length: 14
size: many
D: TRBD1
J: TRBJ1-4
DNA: TGCAGTGCTAGGATAGACAGGGCGGGCGAAAAACTGTTTTTT
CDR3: CSARIDRAGEKLFF

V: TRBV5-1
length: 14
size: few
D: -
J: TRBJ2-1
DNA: TGCGCCAGCAGCTTGGCCGACCACAACTATGAGCAGTTCTTC
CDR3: CASSLADHNYEQFF

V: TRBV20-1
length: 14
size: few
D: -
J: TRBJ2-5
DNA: TGCAGTGCTAGAGATTGGGCCAAACAAGAGACCCAGTACTTC
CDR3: CSARDWAKQETQYF

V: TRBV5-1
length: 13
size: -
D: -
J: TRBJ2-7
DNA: TGCGCCAGCAGCTCGGACACCTTCTACGAGCAGTACTTC
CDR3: CASSSDTFYEQYF

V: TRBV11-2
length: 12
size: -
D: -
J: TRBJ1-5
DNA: TGTGCCAGCAGCTTTTCTAATCAGCCCCAGCATTTT
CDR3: CASSFSNQPQHF

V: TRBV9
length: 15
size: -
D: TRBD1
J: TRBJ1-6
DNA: TGTGCCAGCAGCTCCGGGACAGGGCAAAATTCACCCCTCCACTTT
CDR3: CASSSGTGQNSPLHF

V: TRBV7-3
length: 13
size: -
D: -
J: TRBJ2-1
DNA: TGTGCCAGCAGCGGCTCCGGGGACAATGAGCAGTTCTTC
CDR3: CASSGSGDNEQFF

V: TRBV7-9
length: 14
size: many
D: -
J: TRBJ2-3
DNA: TGTGCCAGCAGCTTAGGATGGGAGGCAGATACGCAGTATTTT
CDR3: CASSLGWEADTQYF

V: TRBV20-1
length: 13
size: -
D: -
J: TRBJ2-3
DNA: TGCAGTGCTAGGTTATCTAGCACAGATACGCAGTATTTT
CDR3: CSARLSSTDTQYF

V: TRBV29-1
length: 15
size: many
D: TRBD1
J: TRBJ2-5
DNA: TGCAGCGTCCTATCGACAGGGGAGGTGGCAGAGACCCAGTACTTC
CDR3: CSVLSTGEVAETQYF

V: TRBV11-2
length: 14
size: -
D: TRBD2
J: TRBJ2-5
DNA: TGTGCCAGCAGCAATTTGGAGGGAGGGGAGACCCAGTACTTC
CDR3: CASSNLEGGETQYF

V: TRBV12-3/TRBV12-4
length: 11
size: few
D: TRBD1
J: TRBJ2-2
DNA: TGTGCCAGCAGCCCGGGACAGAGACGGTTTTTT
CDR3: CASSPGQRRFF

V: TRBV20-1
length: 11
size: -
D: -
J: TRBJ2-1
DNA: TGCAGTGCTAGGGAGGCGGGGGAGCAGTTCTTC
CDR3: CSAREAGEQFF

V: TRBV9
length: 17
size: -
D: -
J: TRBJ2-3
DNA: TGTGCCAGCAGCGTACCACAAGGTGATATAAGAACAGATACGCAGTGTTTT
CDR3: CASSVPQGDIRTDTQCF

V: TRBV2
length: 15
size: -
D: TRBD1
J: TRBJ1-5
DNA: TGTGCCAGCAGTTTGGGACAGCCTAGCAATCAGCCCCAGCATTTT
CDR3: CASSLGQPSNQPQHF

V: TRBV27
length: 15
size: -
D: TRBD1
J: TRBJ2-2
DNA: TGTGCCAGCAGTTTGGGGGACAGGGAGGCCGGGGAGCTGTTTTTT
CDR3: CASSLGDREAGELFF

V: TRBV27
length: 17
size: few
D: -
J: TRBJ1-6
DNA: TGTGCCAGCAGGCCGGACATGCCGAGCTCCTATAATTCACCCCTCCACTTT
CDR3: CASRPDMPSSYNSPLHF

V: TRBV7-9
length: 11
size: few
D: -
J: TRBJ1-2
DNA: TGTGCCAGCAGCGCCCAAATTGGCTACACCTTC
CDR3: CASSAQIGYTF

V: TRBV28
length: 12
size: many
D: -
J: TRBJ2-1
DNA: TGTGCCAGCAGCGGTAGCCTCAATGAGCAGTTCTTC
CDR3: CASSGSLNEQFF

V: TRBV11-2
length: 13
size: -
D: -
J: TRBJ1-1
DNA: TGTGCCAGCACCCAAGACAGGAACACTGAAGCTTTCTTT
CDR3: CASTQDRNTEAFF

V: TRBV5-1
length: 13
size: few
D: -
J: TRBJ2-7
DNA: TGCGCCAGCAGCTTGAACCACGGGGACGAGCAGTACTTC
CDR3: CASSLNHGDEQYF

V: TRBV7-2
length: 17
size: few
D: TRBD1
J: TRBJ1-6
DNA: TGTGCCAGCAGGCGTGACAGGGGGGTTTCCTATAATTCACCCCTCCACTTT
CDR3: CASRRDRGVSYNSPLHF

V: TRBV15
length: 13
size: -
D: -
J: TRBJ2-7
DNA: TGTGCCACCAGCAGAGATCAGGGGGGCGAGCAGTACTTC
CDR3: CATSRDQGGEQYF